What follows is one TCR beta chain and its context. Data came from immunoSEQ multiplex PCR; TCRdb stores just in-frame clones and leaves some out. The sample has about 300,000 clones, about 74% seen once. This sample was included in a study of shared clonotypes between healthy human individuals. This CDR3 comprises 15 residues. CDR1 is LNHDA, CDR2 SQIVND, per germline (reference sequence). The V and J ends lost 10 bases and 4 bases, in that order; junction bases with no gene match: 11. Sample: memory CD4+ T cells sorted from blood. Subset specified: CD45RA-negative fraction. The receptor was isolated from a man aged 30-40 years in good health. The chain combines TRBV19 with TRBJ2-1, with 9 bases matching TRBD1. The CDR3 spells CATTTGTGRYNEQFF. The DNA of the CDR3 is TGTGCCACCACTACCGGGACAGGGAGGTACAATGAGCAGTTCTTC.